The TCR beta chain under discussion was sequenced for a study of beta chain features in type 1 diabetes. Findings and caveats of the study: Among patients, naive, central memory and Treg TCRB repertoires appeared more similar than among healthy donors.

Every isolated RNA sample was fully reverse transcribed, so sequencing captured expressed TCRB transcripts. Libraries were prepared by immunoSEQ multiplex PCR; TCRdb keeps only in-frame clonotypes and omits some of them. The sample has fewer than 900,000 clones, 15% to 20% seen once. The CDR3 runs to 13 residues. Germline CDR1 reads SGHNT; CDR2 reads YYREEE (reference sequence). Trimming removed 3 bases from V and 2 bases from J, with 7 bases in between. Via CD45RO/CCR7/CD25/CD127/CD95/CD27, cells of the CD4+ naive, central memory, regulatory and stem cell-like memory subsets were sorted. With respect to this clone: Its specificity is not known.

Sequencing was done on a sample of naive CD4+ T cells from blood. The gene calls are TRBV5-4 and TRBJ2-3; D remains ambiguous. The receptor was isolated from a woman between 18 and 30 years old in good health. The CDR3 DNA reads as TGTGCCAGCAGCTCCGAGATCACAGATACGCAGTATTTT. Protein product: CASSSEITDTQYF.